A selection of T cell receptor beta chains follows, all from one sample in a study of T cell changes during pregnancy in multiple sclerosis. Profiled with immunoSEQ multiplex PCR; TCRdb holds only in-frame clones, not every one. The sample has approximately 35,000 clones, about 91% seen once. Sequenced here: CD4+ T cells from peripheral blood mononuclear cells, sampled in the third trimester of pregnancy. All receptors come from a female donor in good health, enrolled as a control in a pregnancy study. Each CDR3 is given with its conserved first and last residue. A D gene is named only where the DNA matches it firmly. Not every row has a clone size; where given, it reads once, few, many or a size class.

D	V	J	size	CDR3	DNA
-	TRBV5-1	TRBJ1-1	-	CASSLARQGMNTEAFF	TGCGCCAGCAGCTTGGCGCGGCAGGGTATGAACACTGAAGCTTTCTTT
-	TRBV9	TRBJ2-2	-	CASSRQTPTGELFF	TGTGCCAGCAGCCGACAGACTCCCACCGGGGAGCTGTTTTTT
-	TRBV11-3	TRBJ2-1	-	CASSLRVGPYNEQFF	TGTGCCAGCAGCCTCAGGGTAGGACCCTACAATGAGCAGTTCTTC
-	TRBV5-8	TRBJ2-3	-	CASRLVPSTDTQYF	TGTGCCAGCAGACTAGTTCCTAGCACAGATACGCAGTATTTT
TRBD2	TRBV18	TRBJ2-1	-	CASSLGEGRNNEQFF	TGTGCCAGCTCCCTTGGGGAGGGGCGCAACAATGAGCAGTTCTTC
-	TRBV15	TRBJ2-2	-	CATSKIARDTGELFF	TGTGCCACCAGCAAGATAGCGAGGGACACCGGGGAGCTGTTTTTT
-	TRBV7-2	TRBJ1-1	-	CASSPGQFKAFF	TGTGCCAGCAGCCCAGGACAGTTCAAAGCTTTCTTT
TRBD2	TRBV19	TRBJ2-2	-	CASSRGLAPARELFF	TGTGCCAGTAGTAGGGGACTAGCTCCTGCCCGGGAGCTGTTTTTT
TRBD2	TRBV4-1	TRBJ2-2	-	CASSQRTSGSGTGELFF	TGCGCCAGCAGCCAGAGAACTAGCGGGAGTGGTACCGGGGAGCTGTTTTTT
-	TRBV28	TRBJ2-1	few	CASTSAGTASSYNEQFF	TGTGCCAGCACGTCTGCGGGAACGGCCAGCTCCTACAATGAGCAGTTCTTC
TRBD2	TRBV7-8	TRBJ2-6	-	CASSGRLAGLGANVLTF	TGTGCCAGCAGCGGGCGACTAGCGGGATTGGGGGCCAACGTCCTGACTTTC
TRBD1	TRBV30	TRBJ1-2	-	CAWRGQGFYYGYTF	TGTGCCTGGAGGGGACAGGGCTTTTACTATGGCTACACCTTC
TRBD1	TRBV29-1	TRBJ2-7	-	CSVAETGGLEQYF	TGCAGCGTTGCCGAGACAGGGGGCCTCGAGCAGTACTTC
-	TRBV7-3	TRBJ2-3	-	CASSLPGERTDTQYF	TGTGCCAGCAGCCTCCCTGGGGAGCGCACAGATACGCAGTATTTT
-	TRBV28	TRBJ2-7	-	CASSSPQTGGWSYEQYF	TGTGCCAGCAGTTCCCCTCAAACAGGAGGGTGGTCCTACGAGCAGTACTTC
-	TRBV4-2	TRBJ1-4	-	CASSQDSQGSNNEKLFF	TGTGCCAGCAGCCAAGATTCGCAGGGGTCCAATAATGAAAAACTGTTTTTT
TRBD1	TRBV4-1	TRBJ1-2	-	CASSRLNRDRVPGYTF	TGCGCCAGCAGCCGGCTAAACCGGGACAGGGTCCCCGGCTACACCTTC
-	TRBV28	TRBJ2-1	-	CASSSPGRFNEQFF	TGTGCCAGCAGTTCCCCCGGCAGGTTCAATGAGCAGTTCTTC
TRBD1	TRBV23-1	TRBJ1-2	-	CASTVTGSNYGYTF	TGCGCCAGCACCGTGACAGGGTCTAACTATGGCTACACCTTC
-	TRBV2	TRBJ1-4	-	CASSEGRDEKLFF	TGTGCCAGCAGTGAAGGGAGGGACGAAAAACTGTTTTTT
TRBD1	TRBV6-6	TRBJ2-7	once	CASSPRQGVEDYEQYF	TGTGCCAGCAGCCCCAGACAGGGCGTTGAGGACTACGAGCAGTACTTC
-	TRBV28	TRBJ1-3	-	CASSLSLGGNTIYF	TGTGCCAGCAGTTTGAGTCTAGGAGGAAACACCATATATTTT
-	TRBV19	TRBJ2-5	-	CASSIGEGLGTQYF	TGTGCCAGTAGTATAGGAGAGGGCCTCGGGACCCAGTACTTC
TRBD2	TRBV19	TRBJ2-1	-	CASSITSGRGNEQFF	TGTGCCAGTAGTATCACTAGCGGGAGAGGCAATGAGCAGTTCTTC
TRBD2	TRBV7-6	TRBJ2-1	-	CASSLAREGLGNEQFF	TGTGCCAGCAGCTTAGCGCGGGAGGGGCTGGGTAATGAGCAGTTCTTC
TRBD2	TRBV10-3	TRBJ2-1	-	CAISEGGGVFNEQFF	TGTGCCATCAGTGAGGGGGGGGGAGTTTTCAATGAGCAGTTCTTC
TRBD2	TRBV11-3	TRBJ2-7	-	CASSLGGSSYEQYF	TGTGCCAGCAGCTTAGGCGGGAGCTCCTACGAGCAGTACTTC
-	TRBV6-5	TRBJ2-7	once	CASSYHSEQYF	TGTGCCAGCAGTTACCATAGCGAGCAGTACTTC
TRBD1	TRBV7-3	TRBJ1-2	-	CASTLTGGGNYGYTF	TGTGCCAGCACGCTGACAGGGGGCGGTAACTATGGCTACACCTTC
TRBD2	TRBV4-1	TRBJ2-3	-	CASSHEELAPRYTQYF	TGCGCCAGCAGCCACGAGGAACTAGCGCCCAGGTATACGCAGTATTTT
-	TRBV5-1	TRBJ1-2	-	CASRLEGGHYGYTF	TGCGCCAGCAGACTGGAGGGGGGGCACTATGGCTACACCTTC
-	TRBV4-1	TRBJ1-6	-	CASSPRPDSLRLSENSPLHF	TGCGCCAGCAGCCCACGTCCGGACAGCCTCCGACTTAGTGAAAATTCACCCCTCCACTTT
TRBD1	TRBV5-1	TRBJ2-1	-	CASSLQGATDNEQFF	TGCGCCAGCAGCTTACAGGGGGCCACGGACAATGAGCAGTTCTTC
TRBD1	TRBV6-1	TRBJ1-6	-	CASSELWTGSSYNSPLHF	TGTGCCAGCAGTGAATTGTGGACAGGGAGCTCCTATAATTCACCCCTCCACTTT
-	TRBV29-1	TRBJ1-5	-	CSGGERNQPQHF	TGCAGCGGGGGGGAACGCAATCAGCCCCAGCATTTT
-	TRBV29-1	TRBJ1-1	-	CSVHSATANTEAFF	TGCAGCGTACATTCGGCGACAGCGAACACTGAAGCTTTCTTT
-	TRBV28	TRBJ2-3	-	CASPWAGSGGSTSTDTQYF	TGTGCCAGCCCTTGGGCGGGCAGCGGCGGTTCTACTAGCACAGATACGCAGTATTTT